The clone carrying this T cell receptor beta chain has just one count. The antigen is unknown. Deep was the level at which the assay was run. As handled by the study authors: ImmunoSEQ yielded junction-only sequences lacking quality scores, so filtering differed. Data came from immunoSEQ multiplex PCR; TCRdb stores just in-frame clones and leaves some out. V and J calls and clone size are copied from that table; D and trimming were computed from the DNA. This sample yields about 100,000 clones, of which around 47% are seen a single time; around 16% belongs to the top ten. Germline CDR1 and CDR2: LGHNA and YSLEER. CDR3 length equals 16 residues. The V segment lost 1 base and the J segment 2 bases; nucleotides outside the gene matches: 4. The data are from a study of shared clonotypes between healthy human individuals. Study observations and caveats: Clonotype sharing among the donors was expected to vary with sequencing depth.

The TCR originated in a woman aged 40 to 55 in good health. Some clones in this sample may be carry-over from other donors' samples. What was sequenced was PBMCs. The chain carries TRBV4-3 and TRBJ2-1, with 8 bases lining up with TRBD2. The CDR3 protein is CASSQGAGVPYNEQFF. CDR3 coding DNA: TGCGCCAGCAGCCAAGGAGCGGGAGTTCCCTACAATGAGCAGTTCTTC.